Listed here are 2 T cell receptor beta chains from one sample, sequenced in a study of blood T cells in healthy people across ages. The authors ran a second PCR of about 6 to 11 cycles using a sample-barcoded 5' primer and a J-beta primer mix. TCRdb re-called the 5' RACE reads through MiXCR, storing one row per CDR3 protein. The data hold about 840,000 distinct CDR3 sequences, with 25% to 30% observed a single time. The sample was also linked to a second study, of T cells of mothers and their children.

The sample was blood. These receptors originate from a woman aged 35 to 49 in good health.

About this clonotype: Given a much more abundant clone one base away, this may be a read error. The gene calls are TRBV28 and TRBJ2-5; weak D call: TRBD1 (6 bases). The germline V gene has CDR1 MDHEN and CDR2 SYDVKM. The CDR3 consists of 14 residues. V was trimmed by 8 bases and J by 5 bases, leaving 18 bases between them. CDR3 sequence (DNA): TGTGCCAGCGGTCCACGACGCGACAGGGAGACCCAGTACTTC. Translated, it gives CASGPRRDRETQYF.

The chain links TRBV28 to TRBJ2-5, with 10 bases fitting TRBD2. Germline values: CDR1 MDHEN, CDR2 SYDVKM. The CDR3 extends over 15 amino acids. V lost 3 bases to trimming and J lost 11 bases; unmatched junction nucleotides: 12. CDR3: CASSFLAGEKWEQYF. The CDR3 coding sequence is TGTGCCAGCAGTTTCCTAGCGGGAGAGAAATGGGAGCAGTACTTC.